What follows are 18 T cell receptor beta chains derived from one specimen sequenced in a study of blood T cell repertoires in COVID-19. Method: immunoSEQ multiplex PCR; TCRdb's copy keeps in-frame clones and lacks some. The table shows some 50,000 clones, with around 80% occurring only once. Sequenced material: peripheral blood. All receptors derive from a man between 45 and 60 years old with acute or convalescent COVID-19.

This sequence joins TRBV6-2 or TRBV6-3 and TRBJ2-5; 8 bases match TRBD2. The CDR3 length is 16 residues. Germline V CDR1 and CDR2: MNHEY, SVGEGT. The V and J ends lost 5 bases and 2 bases, in that order; junction bases with no gene match: 10. CDR3: CASSPPTAGVQETQYF. The CDR3, as DNA: TGTGCCAGCAGTCCCCCGACAGCGGGGGTTCAAGAGACCCAGTACTTC.

In DNA, the CDR3 is TGCAGCGTTCAGGAGGGGGACAGCGACAATGAGCAGTTCTTC. Amino acids: CSVQEGDSDNEQFF. This chain connects TRBV29-1 to TRBJ2-1, with a possible D match to TRBD1 (7 bases). V lost 5 bases and J 5 bases, leaving 16 bases between the germline ends. This CDR3 region has 14 residues. Looked up from germline, CDR1 is SQVTM and CDR2 is ANQGSEA.

The V gene is TRBV3-1 (or the pseudogene TRBV3-2), the J gene TRBJ1-1, with no clear D. Per the germline V gene, CDR1 is LGHDT and CDR2 is YNNKEL (reference sequence). This CDR3 spans 13 amino acids. Trimming took off 0 bases at V and 11 bases at J, with 13 bases between the two ends. This CDR3 reads CASSQDQEREAFF. As DNA, the CDR3 is TGTGCCAGCAGCCAAGATCAAGAGAGGGAGGCTTTCTTT.

This chain uses TRBV12-3 or TRBV12-4 with TRBJ2-5; D perhaps matches TRBD2 (5 bases). V was cut by 8 bases and J by 5 bases, with 9 bases left in between. CDR3 length equals 11 residues. The CDR3 loop is CASRGEETQYF. As DNA, the CDR3 is TGTGCCAGCCGGGGTGAGGAGACCCAGTACTTC.

The V gene is TRBV5-1, the J gene TRBJ2-5; TRBD2 matches at 9 bases. The junction had 6 bases not matched to a gene; V was cut back by 2 bases and J by 4 bases. Germline lookup yields CDR1 SGHRS and CDR2 YFSETQ. The CDR3 spans 15 residues. The CDR3 sequence: CASSFLAGVLETQYF. The CDR3 bases are TGCGCCAGCAGCTTCTTAGCGGGAGTGCTAGAGACCCAGTACTTC.

The chain recombines TRBV24-1 with TRBJ2-3; 11 bases are shared with TRBD2. The CDR3 is 16 residues long. Germline V gene lookup returns CDR1 KGHDR and CDR2 SFDVKD. After removal of 2 bases from V and 4 bases from J, the junction contained 4 bases not matched to a gene. The CDR3 coding sequence is TGTGCCACCAGTGATTCAGGACTAGCGGGCGCAGATACGCAGTATTTT. It translates to CATSDSGLAGADTQYF.

This rearrangement joins TRBV27 to TRBJ1-2, with TRBD1 as a possible D gene (6 bases). The V gene lost 0 bases and the J gene lost 3 bases, with 8 bases spanning the gap. CDR1 and CDR2 (germline): MNHEY, SMNVEV (reference sequence). The CDR3 spans 14 residues. CDR3 amino acids: CASSLSGQYYGYTF. The CDR3 region has the DNA TGTGCCAGCAGTTTATCAGGACAGTACTATGGCTACACCTTC.

The chain joins TRBV21-1 to TRBJ1-2. TRBV21-1 is tagged as a pseudogene. The CDR3 spans 18 residues. Here the CDR3 DNA reads TGTGCCAGCAGCAACGGGGGGGGGCTTTCTTTTCTCGAGTATGGCTACACCTTC. As protein: CASSNGGGLSFLEYGYTF.

This clone appeared a few times. The V call is TRBV6-1, the J call TRBJ1-1; TRBD1 matches at 8 bases. Germline V gene sequence: CDR1 MNHNS, CDR2 SASEGT. The V gene end was trimmed by 2 bases and the J gene end by 1 base; junction bases not matched to a gene: 3. The CDR3 has 15 amino acids. CDR3 sequence (DNA): TGTGCCAGCAGTGAATTGGACAGGGCGAACACTGAAGCTTTCTTT. Its translation: CASSELDRANTEAFF.

The rearrangement joins TRBV24-1 to TRBJ2-1; possibly TRBD2 for D (7 bases). The ends were cut back, 7 bases at V and 7 bases at J, with 13 bases in the middle. This CDR3 region has 13 residues. CDR1 and CDR2 (germline): KGHDR, SFDVKD. The CDR3 spells CATRGGVGNEQFF. The DNA for the CDR3 is TGTGCCACCAGAGGGGGGGTGGGGAATGAGCAGTTCTTC.

The rearrangement links TRBV4-2 to TRBJ2-7; TRBD2 matches at 9 bases. CDR1 LGHNA and CDR2 YNFKEQ come from the germline V gene. The CDR3 covers 14 residues. V shed 8 bases and J 3 bases; nucleotides not matched to a gene: 8. CDR3 DNA: TGTGCCAGCGCGGCGGGAGGGTATGTCTACGAGCAGTACTTC. Translated: CASAAGGYVYEQYF.

The chain combines TRBV28 with TRBJ1-5; D remains unclear. With 2 bases removed from V and 2 bases from J, the gap between germline ends came to 10 bases. CDR1 and CDR2 (germline): MDHEN, SYDVKM. This CDR3 is 15 amino acids long. The CDR3 reads CASSLTPEGNQPQHF. The CDR3, as DNA: TGTGCCAGCAGTTTAACTCCGGAGGGCAATCAGCCCCAGCATTTT.

The CDR3 protein is CASSLVWAPNYGYTF. Written as DNA, the CDR3 is TGTGCCAGCAGCTTAGTCTGGGCCCCTAACTATGGCTACACCTTC. The chain joins TRBV7-9 to TRBJ1-2, with unresolved D. The CDR3 length is 15 residues. With 1 base removed from V and 0 bases from J, the gap between germline ends came to 9 bases. CDR1 is SEHNR and CDR2 is FQNEAQ in the germline V gene (reference sequence).

The CDR3 DNA reads TGTGCCAGCAGCTTAGACGGGGGACTCGGCTACACCTTC. Amino acids: CASSLDGGLGYTF. The chain employs TRBV7-6 and TRBJ1-2; the D gene is possibly TRBD1 (5 bases). The CDR3 totals 13 residues. Germline V gene lookup returns CDR1 SGHVS and CDR2 FNYEAQ. V lost 1 base to trimming and J lost 8 bases, with 11 bases between them.

The chain carries TRBV11-2 and TRBJ2-7; TRBD1 agrees at 9 bases. The ends lost 6 bases at V and 1 base at J; junction bases unmatched: 7. Germline V gene sequence: CDR1 SGHAT, CDR2 FQNNGV. CDR3 length: 15 amino acids. The CDR3 spells CASSLPGQGSYEQYF. Written as DNA, the CDR3 is TGTGCCAGCAGTCTACCGGGACAGGGTTCCTACGAGCAGTACTTC.

This chain connects TRBV10-2 to TRBJ1-1; tentatively, D is TRBD1 (6 bases). The CDR3 extends over 13 amino acids. Trimming pared 4 bases from V and 4 bases from J, leaving 10 bases between. Germline values: CDR1 WSHSY, CDR2 SAAADI. This CDR3 is CASSVNRVTEAFF. CDR3 nucleotide sequence: TGCGCCAGCAGTGTAAACAGGGTCACTGAAGCTTTCTTT.

This clone was found a few times. V and J are TRBV19 and TRBJ1-6; TRBD1 aligns across 9 bases. V shed 6 bases and J 7 bases; nucleotides not matched to a gene: 7. The CDR3 contains 15 residues. CDR1 LNHDA and CDR2 SQIVND come from the germline V gene (reference sequence). The CDR3 sequence: CASRRDRDPNSPLHF. The CDR3 DNA sequence: TGTGCCAGTAGGCGGGACAGGGACCCAAATTCACCCCTCCACTTT.

The V gene is TRBV18, the J gene TRBJ2-3, with 12 bases matching TRBD2. The CDR3 has 16 residues. The V segment lost 5 bases and the J segment 2 bases; nucleotides outside the gene matches: 5. CDR1 is KGHSH, CDR2 LQKENI, per germline. The CDR3 bases are TGTGCCAGCTCAACCCGGACTAGCGGGGCCACAGATACGCAGTATTTT. Residues: CASSTRTSGATDTQYF.